This T cell receptor (beta chain) was sequenced in a study of siplizumab effects on memory and regulatory T cells. Broader study findings: With siplizumab, mappable alloreactive CD4+ clones averaged about 70% Treg-derived, versus 25% to 30% in controls. Roughly 80-95% of dividing CD4+ or CD8+ clones were without an attributable naive or memory phenotype. Proliferating siplizumab-cultured Tregs lacked confirmed suppressive function. The mapping of alloreactive clones to unstimulated subsets covered only a minor fraction of them.

TCRdb's copy holds only in-frame clones and misses some; the assay was immunoSEQ multiplex PCR. The sample lists 85,000 to 90,000 clones, approximately 90% seen once, with around 15% in the top ten. Germline V CDR1 and CDR2: KGHSH, LQKENI. V lost 2 bases and J 0 bases, leaving 7 bases between the germline ends. CDR3 size: 14 residues. This clone has just one count. Its antigen is currently unknown. Sequences were obtained from CD4+ T cells sorted from blood. This TCR was recovered from a human donor in good health. The V and J genes are TRBV18 and TRBJ1-1; D not certain. CDR3 coding DNA: TGTGCCAGCTCACCAGCAAGGCTGAACACTGAAGCTTTCTTT. It translates to CASSPARLNTEAFF.